Sequencing of this T cell receptor (beta chain) was carried out in a study of cytomegalovirus exposure and HLA in healthy donors. Study conclusions and caveats: A few CMV-associated chains proved CMV antigen-specific in vitro.

Researchers ran the PCR with 60 Vbeta and 13 Jbeta primers. Here immunoSEQ multiplex PCR was the method, and the copy in TCRdb shows in-frame clones only, minus some. This sample has some 190,000 clones; more than 65% occur once, and the top ten carry about 3%. Notes on this clone: What it binds is unknown.

CDR3 length: 19 amino acids. J lost 6 bases, V lost 1 base, and 14 bases had no gene match. CDR1 is SGHRS, CDR2 YFSETQ, per germline. Material for sequencing was PBMCs. The chain has TRBV5-1 and TRBJ2-2; 11 bases match TRBD2. This TCR was recovered from a woman aged 25 to 39 in good health and CMV-seropositive. The CDR3 loop reads CASSLRTPTSGTFAGELFF. The CDR3 DNA reads TGCGCCAGCAGCTTGAGAACTCCGACTAGCGGGACTTTTGCCGGGGAGCTGTTTTTT.